The T cell receptor (beta chain) under discussion was sequenced for a study of T cells in Graves' hyperthyroidism and ophthalmopathy. This clonotype was observed at least ten times. RNA transcripts served as the template for amplifying TCR beta CDR3 regions. The HTBI primer set served for first-round RT-PCR of the TCR CDR3. TCRdb processed the multiplex PCR reads anew with MiXCR; each CDR3 protein has one entry. The sample gives some 500,000 distinct CDR3 sequences, around a quarter of which show up once; 11% is in the top ten. The TCR sequence derives from a woman aged 25 to 39 with Graves' ophthalmopathy. Sequencing was carried out using blood.

The CDR3 DNA is TGTGCCAGCAAGAATGCGGTCCAAGAGACCCAGTACTTC. Encoded protein: CASKNAVQETQYF. This chain connects TRBV28 to TRBJ2-5; D is unresolved. The CDR3 covers 13 residues. V was shortened by 7 bases and J by 1 base, with 10 bases between the two germline ends. Germline values: CDR1 MDHEN, CDR2 SYDVKM.